The TCR beta chain described here comes from a study of identifying expanded T cells in peripheral blood (dated by TCRdb to between 2017 and 2020). Describing the broader study: Four technical replicates, made by sequencing separate aliquots from the same pool of genomic DNA, were compared pairwise.

Unmatched junction bases come to 4, with V trimmed by 10 bases and J by 0 bases. CDR1 MNHNS and CDR2 SASEGT are derived from the germline V gene. Including the terminal cysteine and phenylalanine, the CDR3 comprises 14 residues. CDR3 DNA is the only sequence kept; it has 42 bases, read in frame from the first base. In the case of this clone: Its antigen remains unidentified. The sample holds no much larger clone one base away, and base qualities are not on file.

No immune events, such as infections, were documented for the healthy donors during the collection period. To calibrate time-dependent variance in a beta-binomial model of T-cell clone differential abundance, blood repertoires from healthy donors were used as a training cohort. The training cohort included 10 or so healthy donors, of whom 3 were female and 7 were male. Donor ages ranged from about 29 to 65 years, with an average of around 45 years. Whole blood was collected from each healthy donor at three time points spaced about 14 days apart and obtained from a commercial supplier. For immunosequencing, genomic DNA was extracted from unsorted whole blood. The immunoSEQ Assay, which relies on bias-controlled multiplex PCR amplification of genomic DNA, was used to profile TCRbeta CDR3 regions. In the source study's methods: The absolute abundance of each unique TCRbeta CDR3 region was quantified after sequences were collapsed and filtered. Differential abundance was assessed using a binomial (Fisher-equivalent) model and a beta-binomial model in which time-dependent variance fitted from healthy donors was added. Any clone with fewer than 5 combined templates was excluded, and a clone was called differentially abundant if its Benjamini-Hochberg FDR was below 0.01. In the beta-binomial model, variance was expressed as a function of the total template count across the two samples, in the form v = (b*log(k)+a)^2. Entries here come from immuneACCESS through TCRdb and include only in-frame sequences with V and J called. Some clones fail to appear in such tables; in the studies checked, an unresolved V gene covers under half of the shortfall, and the cause of the remainder is unknown. The V and J calls and clone size come from that table; D and trimming were worked out from the DNA. Within this sample are roughly 120,000 clones, with roughly nine tenths of them counted one time only. About 8.6% of the sample is in the top ten clones.

Points the paper makes about the study in general: The binomial model flagged approximately 1.2 differentially abundant clones between technical replicates, compared with approximately 16 over around two weeks and approximately 18 over around four weeks. It was expected by the authors that biological variance in healthy repertoires might increase further over much longer intervals, such as months to years. Across all healthy donors, variance in clone template counts between approximately two-week samples was found to increase significantly with total template count. Both the number of clones called differentially abundant and the false-positive rate were significantly reduced by the beta-binomial model across all healthy-donor time intervals.

The chain is assembled from TRBV6-1 and TRBJ2-3; TRBD2 agrees with 10 junctional bases. The receptor was isolated from a person aged 18 to 69 in good health. Sequenced: blood. The CDR3 here reads CAIRTSGSTDTQYF. The DNA sequence reads TGTGCCATTCGGACTAGCGGAAGCACAGATACGCAGTATTTT.